One and the same sample provided the 26 T cell receptor beta chains below, sequenced in a study of T cells in Graves' hyperthyroidism and ophthalmopathy. The CDR3 regions of TCR beta were amplified from RNA transcripts. The primer set for the first-round RT-PCR of the TCR CDR3 was HTBI. TCRdb redid the calling of the multiplex PCR reads with MiXCR, one entry per CDR3 protein. The repertoire includes about 520,000 distinct CDR3 sequences, approximately 25% of them detected once, and around 10% sits in the top ten. Sequencing input: blood. All receptors derive from a woman between 25 and 40 years old with Graves' ophthalmopathy.

This clonotype was counted ten times or more. A much larger clonotype is one base distant, so this may be a read error. The rearrangement uses TRBV13 and TRBJ1-1; 7 bases are a match to TRBD1. There are 16 residues in the CDR3. CDR1 PRHDT and CDR2 FYEKMQ come from the germline V gene (reference sequence). Written as DNA, the CDR3 is TGTACCAGCAGCTCCCCATCGACAGGGTGGGCAACTGAAGCTTTCTTT. Translating gives CTSSSPSTGWATEAFF.

This clonotype occurred many times. The rearrangement links TRBV19 to TRBJ1-5; possibly TRBD1 for D (5 bases). The CDR3 totals 15 residues. Trimming removed 10 bases from V and 0 bases from J, with 16 bases in between. Germline CDR1 and CDR2: LNHDA and SQIVND (reference sequence). The CDR3 protein is CATVDSPYSNQPQHF. The CDR3 DNA is TGTGCCACCGTCGACAGCCCTTATAGCAATCAGCCCCAGCATTTT.

This clonotype was detected many times. J is TRBJ2-7 and V is TRBV5-1; TRBD1 agrees at 11 bases. With 6 bases clipped from V and 1 base from J, the junction kept 6 bases outside the gene matches. The germline V gene has CDR1 SGHRS and CDR2 YFSETQ. The CDR3 consists of 15 residues. CDR3 sequence: CASIPGTGGSYEQYF. DNA of the CDR3: TGCGCCAGCATACCGGGGACAGGGGGGTCCTACGAGCAGTACTTC.

This clonotype was seen a single time. The V and J genes are TRBV20-1 and TRBJ2-5; 8 bases are shared with TRBD2. Germline CDR1 DFQATT, CDR2 SNEGSKA (reference sequence). Unmatched junction bases numbered 4, after V lost 0 bases and J lost 1 base. This CDR3 has 15 amino acids. The CDR3, as DNA: TGCAGTGCTAGAGATTTGCGGGGGGTCCAAGAGACCCAGTACTTC. Translated: CSARDLRGVQETQYF.

J is TRBJ2-5 and V is TRBV12-3 or TRBV12-4; 10 bases align to TRBD2. This CDR3 spans 17 amino acids. V shed 6 bases and J 5 bases; nucleotides not matched to a gene: 15. CDR3 coding DNA: TGTGCCAGCAGACAAGCGGGAGGGCCTGTTGGTGGTGAGACCCAGTACTTC. Protein product: CASRQAGGPVGGETQYF.

At least ten counts were recorded for this clonotype. The rearrangement uses TRBV20-1 and TRBJ1-1; a weak D match, TRBD1 (5 bases). The ends were cut back, 5 bases at V and 3 bases at J, with 13 bases in the middle. Germline-derived CDR1 and CDR2 are DFQATT and SNEGSKA (reference sequence). The CDR3 consists of 13 residues. CDR3 sequence reads: CSARRDLDTEAFF. As DNA, the CDR3 is TGCAGTGCTCGAAGGGACCTGGACACTGAAGCTTTCTTT.

This clonotype occurred many times. The chain recombines TRBV28 with TRBJ1-5; 8 positions agree with TRBD1. The CDR3 is made up of 16 amino acids. The germline V gene encodes CDR1 MDHEN and CDR2 SYDVKM. With V trimmed by 5 bases and J by 5 bases, 11 bases remained unmatched. The CDR3 region has the DNA TGTGCCAGCAGTCAGGGGGCCAGGGGATATTATCAGCCCCAGCATTTT. This sequence encodes CASSQGARGYYQPQHF.

The V gene is TRBV11-1, the J gene TRBJ1-5, with D perhaps matching TRBD1 (5 bases). V was cut by 1 base and J by 5 bases, with 21 bases left in between. CDR1 is SGHAT and CDR2 is FQDESV in the germline V gene (reference sequence). This CDR3 has 18 amino acids. The chain's CDR3 is CASSLDFEGLGGYQPQHF. In nucleotides, the CDR3 is TGTGCCAGCAGCTTAGATTTCGAGGGGCTGGGTGGCTATCAGCCCCAGCATTTT. The full variable domain, in which reference TRBV11-1 and TRBJ1-5 provide the parts outside the CDR3, is EAEVAQSPRYKITEKSQAVAFWCDPISGHATLYWYRQILGQGPELLVQFQDESVVDDSQLPKDRFSAERLKGVDSTLKIQPAELGDSAMYLCASSLDFEGLGGYQPQHFGDGTRLSIL.

Ten or more counts support this clonotype. The gene calls are TRBV10-3 and TRBJ1-1, with 10 nucleotides matching TRBD1. Losses at the gene ends were 4 bases for V and 4 bases for J; bases not matched to a gene: 24. Germline-derived CDR1 and CDR2 are ENHRY and SYGVKD. The CDR3 sequence is 21 residues long. CDR3: CAISASFPGQGLYYGGTEAFF. CDR3 nucleotides: TGTGCCATCAGTGCCTCTTTTCCGGGACAGGGGTTGTACTATGGTGGCACTGAAGCTTTCTTT.

The J gene is TRBJ1-6, the V gene TRBV10-3, with 9 positions matching TRBD1. Per germline, CDR1 ENHRY and CDR2 SYGVKD. This CDR3 has 16 amino acids. Losses at the gene ends were 4 bases for V and 7 bases for J; bases not matched to a gene: 8. The CDR3 DNA is TGTGCCATCAGTGCGGGGACAGGGAATGGGAATTCACCCCTCCACTTT. It is translated as CAISAGTGNGNSPLHF.

This clonotype was detected many times. The CDR3 region is CASRTGTRLELSNYGYTF. In DNA, the CDR3 is TGTGCCAGCAGGACCGGGACAAGACTTGAGCTATCTAACTATGGCTACACCTTC. The chain joins TRBV28 to TRBJ1-2; maybe TRBD1 (6 bases). Germline-derived CDR1 and CDR2 are MDHEN and SYDVKM. The ends were cut back, 6 bases at V and 0 bases at J, with 23 bases in the middle. The CDR3 spans 18 residues.

Here the CDR3 reads CASSDRGVGTYEQYF. The CDR3, as DNA: TGTGCCAGCAGTGACCGAGGGGTGGGGACCTACGAGCAGTACTTC. J is TRBJ2-7 and V is TRBV6-2 or TRBV6-3; tentatively, D is TRBD1 or TRBD2 (5 bases each). This CDR3 contains 15 residues. V was pared by 5 bases and J by 2 bases, with 16 bases between. Germline V gene data show CDR1 as MNHEY and CDR2 as SVGEGT.

This clonotype was detected only a few times. The gene calls are TRBV12-3 or TRBV12-4 and TRBJ2-7, with 11 bases identical to TRBD2. Trimming cost V 6 bases and J 4 bases; bases outside gene matches: 11. This CDR3 contains 16 residues. The CDR3 here is CASSPSGASGRYEQYF. CDR3 DNA sequence: TGTGCCAGCAGCCCCTCCGGGGCTAGCGGGAGGTACGAGCAGTACTTC.

In its sample, this clonotype was seen many times. The V and J genes are TRBV20-1 and TRBJ1-5; D is ambiguous. V shed 4 bases and J shed 1 base, with 8 bases lying between them. The germline CDR1 and CDR2 sequences are DFQATT and SNEGSKA (reference sequence). This CDR3 is built from 13 residues. The CDR3 coding sequence is TGCAGTGCTATCGGGTCAAGCAATCAGCCCCAGCATTTT. Protein sequence: CSAIGSSNQPQHF.

This clonotype was counted at least ten times. V gene TRBV12-3 or TRBV12-4 combines with J gene TRBJ2-7; perhaps TRBD2 as D (5 bases). This CDR3 has 12 residues. The V and J ends lost 4 bases and 8 bases respectively, with 12 bases between them. The CDR3 region is CASSSLVQKQYF. The CDR3 region has the DNA TGTGCCAGCAGTTCACTAGTACAGAAGCAGTACTTC.

This clonotype was observed at least ten times. The chain couples TRBV15 to TRBJ2-7; weak D call: TRBD1 (6 bases). CDR1 and CDR2 (germline): LNHNV, YYDKDF (reference sequence). CDR3 size: 16 residues. Between the trimmed V and J ends, which lost 3 bases and 0 bases, there was a span of 15 bases. The CDR3 loop reads CATSRDPDSSSYEQYF. The CDR3 DNA reads as TGTGCCACCAGCAGGGACCCGGACAGCAGCTCCTACGAGCAGTACTTC.

This clonotype was seen a handful of times. The chain combines TRBV29-1 with TRBJ2-2, with 11 positions matching TRBD2. Germline CDR1 SQVTM, CDR2 ANQGSEA. The CDR3 has 14 amino acids. The trim removed 5 bases at V and 6 bases at J, leaving 5 bases unmatched. The CDR3: CSVSVSGGAGELFF. The CDR3 DNA reads as TGCAGCGTTTCCGTTAGCGGGGGGGCCGGGGAGCTGTTTTTT.

This clonotype was counted a few times. The V and J genes are TRBV7-9 and TRBJ2-7; TRBD2 aligns across 10 bases. CDR3 length: 14 residues. The germline V gene encodes CDR1 SEHNR and CDR2 FQNEAQ (reference sequence). J lost 2 bases, V lost 8 bases, and 6 bases had no gene match. CDR3 sequence reads: CASLTSGTPYEQYF. The CDR3 DNA reads as TGTGCCAGCCTTACTAGCGGGACACCCTACGAGCAGTACTTC.

The table lists this clonotype with many counts. The CDR3 reads CASRSESYGYTF. Here the CDR3 DNA reads TGTGCCAGCAGGTCGGAGAGTTATGGCTACACCTTC. This rearrangement joins TRBV12-3 or TRBV12-4 to TRBJ1-2; no clear D gene. This CDR3 has 12 amino acids. Trimming removed 6 bases at V and 5 bases at J, with 10 bases between.

This clonotype was detected ten times or more. The V gene is TRBV19, the J gene TRBJ2-2, with D perhaps matching TRBD1 (6 bases). Germline CDR1 reads LNHDA; CDR2 reads SQIVND (reference sequence). V lost 3 bases and J lost 3, with 11 bases in between. The CDR3 totals 15 residues. The CDR3 nucleotides read TGTGCCAGTAGTATCAACAGGGTAGACACCGGGGAGCTGTTTTTT. Protein product: CASSINRVDTGELFF.

This clonotype was seen repeatedly, ten times or more. This chain links TRBV6-1 with TRBJ2-7; maybe TRBD1 (6 bases). The CDR3 has 14 residues. The germline V gene has CDR1 MNHNS and CDR2 SASEGT. The V and J ends lost 6 bases and 2 bases respectively, with 14 bases between them. This CDR3 is CASRDTGLTYEQYF. The CDR3 region has the DNA TGTGCCAGCAGGGATACAGGGTTGACCTACGAGCAGTACTTC.

Concerning this clonotype itself: The junction and the germline gene differ at one end; a read error may be behind it. The chain is built from TRBV28 and TRBJ1-1; D gene uncertain. The germline V gene has CDR1 MDHEN and CDR2 SYDVKM. The CDR3 runs to 15 residues. CDR3 in amino acids: CASSLRLPGNAEAFF. The CDR3 bases are TGTGCCAGCAGTTTACGACTGCCGGGGAACGCTGAAGCTTTCTTT. Full variable domain (outside the CDR3, taken from reference TRBV28 and TRBJ1-1): DVKVTQSSRYLVKRTGEKVFLECVQDMDHENMFWYRQDPGLGLRLIYFSYDVKMKEKGDIPEGYSVSREKKERFSLILESASTNQTSMYLCASSLRLPGNAEAFFGQGTRLTVV.

This clonotype was observed many times. V gene TRBV19 combines with J gene TRBJ1-2, with 8 bases aligning to TRBD1. The CDR3 runs to 14 residues. Per germline, CDR1 LNHDA and CDR2 SQIVND (reference sequence). The junction had 5 bases not matched to a gene; V was cut back by 6 bases and J by 2 bases. CDR3 in amino acids: CASRRGTGNYGYTF. The CDR3 DNA reads as TGTGCCAGTAGAAGAGGGACAGGCAACTATGGCTACACCTTC.

Only a few counts were recorded for this clonotype. This sequence joins TRBV10-1 and TRBJ2-2, with 7 positions matching TRBD1. After removal of 8 bases from V and 6 bases from J, the junction contained 3 bases not matched to a gene. This CDR3 region has 12 residues. Per the germline V gene, CDR1 is WNHNN and CDR2 is SYGVQD (reference sequence). The CDR3 sequence: CASRDSAGELFF. The CDR3 DNA reads TGCGCCAGCCGGGACAGCGCCGGGGAGCTGTTTTTT.

Regarding this clonotype: The CDR3 end shows no conserved phenylalanine or tryptophan, and so a read error is likely. V gene TRBV12-3 or TRBV12-4 combines with J gene TRBJ1-1; TRBD1 is a possible D gene (5 bases). This CDR3 has 14 amino acids. The germline V and J ends were trimmed by 3 bases and 2 bases, with 10 bases remaining between them. In DNA, the CDR3 is TGTGCCAGCAGTTTTCAGGGAATAAACACTGAAGCTTTCTAT. This encodes CASSFQGINTEAFY.

This clonotype has ten or more counts. V and J are TRBV7-3 and TRBJ1-1; 9 bases map to TRBD1. J was trimmed by 1 base and V by 5 bases; bases with no gene match: 5. There are 15 residues in the CDR3. Germline CDR1 and CDR2: SGHTA and FQGTGA. The CDR3 here is CASSTRDRENTEAFF. Here the CDR3 DNA reads TGTGCCAGCAGCACAAGGGACAGGGAGAACACTGAAGCTTTCTTT.